This entry describes one TCR beta chain. Its specificity is unknown. Assay used: immunoSEQ multiplex PCR; TCRdb lists only in-frame clones, some missing. This sample carries around 200,000 clones, just under 95% of them seen once, and the ten largest clones take around 0.97%. This entry is derived from a study of T cell responses to AZD1222 COVID-19 vaccine. Whole-study findings and limits: Recipients of two AZD1222 doses showed rising Spike-specific TCR breadth and depth.

Between the trimmed V and J ends, which lost 0 bases and 5 bases, there was a span of 10 bases. The length of the CDR3 is 14 residues. CDR1 is MNHEY, CDR2 SVGAGI, per germline. This receptor was identified in an adult who received the MenACWY meningococcal vaccine as a control. The chain joins TRBV6-5 to TRBJ1-2; TRBD1 is a possible D gene (5 bases). Sequencing was performed on peripheral blood, taken 28 days after the second dose of the MenACWY control vaccine. CDR3 sequence reads: CASSYSIGAYGYTF. The CDR3 bases are TGTGCCAGCAGTTACTCGATAGGGGCATATGGCTACACCTTC.